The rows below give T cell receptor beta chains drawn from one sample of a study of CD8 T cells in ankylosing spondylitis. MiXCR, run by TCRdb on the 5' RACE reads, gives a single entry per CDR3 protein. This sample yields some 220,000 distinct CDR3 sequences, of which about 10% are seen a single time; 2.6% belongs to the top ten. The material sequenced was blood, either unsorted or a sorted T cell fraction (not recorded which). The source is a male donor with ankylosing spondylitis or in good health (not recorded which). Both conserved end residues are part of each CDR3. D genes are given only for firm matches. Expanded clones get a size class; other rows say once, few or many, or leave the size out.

TGTGCCGCATCCGCCGCAGATACGCAGTATTTT CAASAADTQYF TRBV6-5 - - TRBJ2-3
TGCAGCGTGCCGGACAGGGCGGTGGTTTACTACGAGCAGTACTTC CSVPDRAVVYYEQYF TRBV29-1 TRBD1 many TRBJ2-7
TGCAGTGCCCTCGGACAGGGAGAGGGCACCGGGGAGCTGTTTTTT CSALGQGEGTGELFF TRBV20-1 TRBD1 many TRBJ2-2
TGTGCCAGCAGCCCCGGACAGGGGAGCACCGGGGAGCTGTTTTTT CASSPGQGSTGELFF TRBV9 TRBD1 few TRBJ2-2
TGTGCCTGGAGTAATAAGGTAGCAGGGGATAACACTGAAGCTTTCTTT CAWSNKVAGDNTEAFF TRBV30 - - TRBJ1-1
TGTGCCAGCAGCTTAGCTAGGTACCCCGAAGAGACCCAGTACTTC CASSLARYPEETQYF TRBV7-2 - - TRBJ2-5
TGCGCCAGCAGTAGGGACATCTCCTACGAGCAGTACTTC CASSRDISYEQYF TRBV10-1 - many TRBJ2-7
TGCGCCAGCAGCCGTTCAGCCGGGGGGGCCTATGAGCAGTTCTTC CASSRSAGGAYEQFF TRBV4-1 TRBD2 many TRBJ2-1
TGTGCCATCAGTCCGACAGGGGGCCATGGCTACACCTTC CAISPTGGHGYTF TRBV10-3 TRBD1 many TRBJ1-2
TGTGCCAGCAGGAGGGACGGGTACTACGAGCAGTACTTC CASRRDGYYEQYF TRBV6-1 - many TRBJ2-7
TGTGCCAGCAGTTTAGCAGAGAACAATCAGCCCCAGCATTTT CASSLAENNQPQHF TRBV12-3/TRBV12-4 - few TRBJ1-5
TGCGCCAGCAGCCGAGACAGCTACGAGCAGTACTTC CASSRDSYEQYF TRBV5-1 - many TRBJ2-7
TGCGCCCATTCTGAGGGCGGCGGCAATCAGCCCCAGCATTTT CAHSEGGGNQPQHF TRBV4-1 - many TRBJ1-5
TGTGCCTGGAGTGGAGAAGAAGGCTCTGAAGCTTTCTTT CAWSGEEGSEAFF TRBV30 - - TRBJ1-1
TGTGCCTGGAGAGCTAACACCGGGGAGCTGTTTTTT CAWRANTGELFF TRBV30 - many TRBJ2-2
TGTGCCAGCAGCCAAGACCTTATCGGGAGTGTGGAGACCCAGTACTTC CASSQDLIGSVETQYF TRBV3-1 - few TRBJ2-5
TGTGCCAGCAGCTTAGTGCCCCCGGCCAACACTGAAGCTTTCTTT CASSLVPPANTEAFF TRBV7-9 - - TRBJ1-1
TGCTGCGTCTGGGGCCAGGGGATCGCGGGATCAGATACGCAGTATTTT CCVWGQGIAGSDTQYF TRBV20-1 - - TRBJ2-3
TGTGCCAGCAGCCTTAAGCAGGCCGGGGAGCTGTTTTTT CASSLKQAGELFF TRBV12-3/TRBV12-4 - many TRBJ2-2
TGTGCCTGGAGTCGACAGCCCGGGGAGCTGTTTTTT CAWSRQPGELFF TRBV30 - many TRBJ2-2
TGCAGTGCTAGGGGACTTTCTGACAATGAGCAGTTCTTC CSARGLSDNEQFF TRBV20-1 - - TRBJ2-1
TGTGCCAGCAGTTTAAGCGAATACGAGCAGTACTTC CASSLSEYEQYF TRBV12-3/TRBV12-4 - many TRBJ2-7
TGTGCCAGCAGCTTAGTACGGGAGGGCCAGCGTGAGCAGTTCTTC CASSLVREGQREQFF TRBV7-8 TRBD2 many TRBJ2-1
TGCAGTGCGGCGGAGGGGGACTATGGCTACACCTTC CSAAEGDYGYTF TRBV20-1 - medium-sized TRBJ1-2
TGTGCCAGCAGCAAGCCAGTACCCCCGAACACTGAAGCTTTCTTT CASSKPVPPNTEAFF TRBV21-1 - many TRBJ1-1
TGCAGTGCTAGAGATCCAAACAATGAGCAGTTCTTC CSARDPNNEQFF TRBV20-1 - many TRBJ2-1
TGTGCCAGCAGACCTCTCCGGGACAGGGGCAACTATGGCTACACCTTC CASRPLRDRGNYGYTF TRBV11-2 TRBD1 many TRBJ1-2
TGTGCCTGGAGTCCGGGACTAGCGGAGGGCCGCGAGCAGTACTTC CAWSPGLAEGREQYF TRBV30 TRBD2 - TRBJ2-7
TGTGCCAGCAGTGAGCAGTGGGGGCCGAAGTATTTT CASSEQWGPKYF TRBV2 - many TRBJ1-4
TGTGCCAGCACCTCCCAACAGGACGTTGGTTCACCCCTCCACTTT CASTSQQDVGSPLHF TRBV7-9 - few TRBJ1-6